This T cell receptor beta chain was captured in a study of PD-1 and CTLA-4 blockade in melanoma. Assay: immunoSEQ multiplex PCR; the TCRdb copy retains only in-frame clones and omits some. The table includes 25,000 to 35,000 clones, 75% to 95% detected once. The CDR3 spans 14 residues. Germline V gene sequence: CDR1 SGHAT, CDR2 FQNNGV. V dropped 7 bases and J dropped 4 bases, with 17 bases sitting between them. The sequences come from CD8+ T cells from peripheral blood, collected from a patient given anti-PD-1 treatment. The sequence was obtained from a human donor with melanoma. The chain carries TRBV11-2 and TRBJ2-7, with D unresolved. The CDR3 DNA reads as TGTGCCAGCACCCCGGACGAAAACCATTACGAGCAGTACTTC. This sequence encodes CASTPDENHYEQYF.